This T cell receptor (beta chain) derives from a study of T cells in Graves' hyperthyroidism and ophthalmopathy. The table lists this clonotype with many counts. The antigen is unknown. Patients having uncontrolled infection, another autoimmune disease, pregnancy or lactation were not included. Study-level results: Ophthalmopathy could be told apart from stable hyperthyroidism with a 13 V-J model.

The CDR3 regions of TCR beta were amplified from RNA transcripts. RT-PCR in the first round (using the HTBI primer set) targeted the TCR CDR3. Each CDR3 protein gets one entry after TCRdb re-called the multiplex PCR reads with MiXCR. The sample holds 400,000 to 550,000 distinct CDR3 sequences, around 15% seen once. V was trimmed by 6 bases and J by 5 bases, leaving 10 bases between them. CDR3 length: 12 amino acids. The J gene is TRBJ1-1, the V gene TRBV12-3 or TRBV12-4; no firm D call. The sequencing input was blood. This receptor was identified in a woman under 30 with Graves' hyperthyroidism. DNA for the CDR3: TGTGCCAGCAGCCTTCAGTGGACTGAAGCTTTCTTT. The encoded protein is CASSLQWTEAFF.